Following are 14 T cell receptor beta chains from one sample sequenced in a study of T-cell memory formation after mild COVID-19. TCRdb redid the calling of the 5' RACE reads with MiXCR, one entry per CDR3 protein. The sample yields about 600,000 distinct CDR3 sequences, about 20% seen once. What was sequenced was PBMCs or a T cell subset sorted from them (not recorded which). All receptors come from an adult woman who had mild COVID-19 (a few samples of this study predate the infection). Cell type and time point are not known.

The chain combines TRBV20-1 with TRBJ2-7; TRBD2 matches 8 bases. Trimming took 4 bases from V and 1 from J; bases not matched to a gene: 6. The CDR3 sequence is 14 residues long. CDR1 DFQATT and CDR2 SNEGSKA come from the germline V gene (reference sequence). The CDR3 loop reads CSAKSGGASYEQYV. CDR3 DNA: TGCAGTGCTAAGAGCGGGGGTGCATCCTACGAGCAGTACGTC.

There are a few counts of this clonotype. This chain connects TRBV27 to TRBJ2-4, with 7 bases aligning to TRBD2. The CDR3 consists of 15 residues. CDR1 and CDR2 from the germline V gene are MNHEY and SMNVEV (reference sequence). Trimming at V came to 5 bases and at J to 0 bases, leaving 4 bases not matched to a gene. This CDR3 is CASSGAGLAKNIQYF. The CDR3 DNA is TGTGCCAGCAGTGGAGCGGGACTAGCCAAAAACATTCAGTACTTC.

The sample holds a few counts of this clonotype. This chain uses TRBV29-1 with TRBJ2-1; D gene uncertain. V was shortened by 4 bases and J by 8 bases, with 18 bases between the two germline ends. In germline, CDR1 is SQVTM, CDR2 ANQGSEA. This CDR3 region has 14 residues. CDR3 DNA: TGCAGCGTTGTCGGTACGGGCGTGGGGTATGAGCAGTTCTTC. Amino acids: CSVVGTGVGYEQFF.

This clonotype has at least ten counts. The gene calls are TRBV14 and TRBJ2-7; D remains unclear. V was trimmed by 4 bases and J by 2 bases, leaving 6 bases between them. CDR1 and CDR2 (germline): SGHDN, FVKESK. This CDR3 contains 12 residues. CDR3 sequence: CASSPTTYEQYF. Here the CDR3 DNA reads TGTGCCAGCAGCCCCACGACCTACGAGCAGTACTTC.

This clonotype was seen repeatedly, ten times or more. The genes are TRBV5-6 and TRBJ2-1; D is unresolved. Trimming took 3 bases from V and 4 from J, leaving 11 bases between them. CDR3 size: 14 residues. The germline gives CDR1 SGHDT, CDR2 YYEEEE. This CDR3 is CASSSFKGYNEQFF. The CDR3 DNA is TGTGCCAGCAGCTCCTTCAAGGGATACAATGAGCAGTTCTTC.

The chain carries TRBV10-3 and TRBJ2-3, with D possibly TRBD1 on 5 matching bases. CDR3 length equals 14 residues. Germline V gene lookup returns CDR1 ENHRY and CDR2 SYGVKD. V lost 5 bases and J lost 0, with 9 bases in between. CDR3 region: CAISSAGSTDTQYF. CDR3 DNA sequence: TGTGCCATCAGTTCGGCAGGGAGCACAGATACGCAGTATTTT.

The rearrangement joins TRBV5-1 to TRBJ2-5; TRBD1 aligns across 12 bases. The CDR3 has 16 residues. Germline CDR1 reads SGHRS; CDR2 reads YFSETQ. The trim removed 5 bases at V and 4 bases at J, leaving 9 bases unmatched. DNA of the CDR3: TGCGCCAGCAGTTCTGGGACAGGGGGCGTCGGAGAGACCCAGTACTTC. Translating gives CASSSGTGGVGETQYF. The whole variable domain, remainder taken from reference TRBV5-1 and TRBJ2-5, is KAGVTQTPRYLIKTRGQQVTLSCSPISGHRSVSWYQQTPGQGLQFLFEYFSETQRNKGNFPGRFSGRQFSNSRSEMNVSTLELGDSALYLCASSSGTGGVGETQYFGPGTRLLVL.

This clonotype was observed a few times. The chain combines TRBV2 with TRBJ1-6, with 8 bases that match TRBD1. Germline V gives CDR1 SNHLY, CDR2 FYNNEI. The CDR3 totals 17 residues. The trim removed 6 bases at V and 0 bases at J, leaving 7 bases unmatched. CDR3 in DNA: TGTGCCAGCAGACACGACAGGGGAAGCTCCTATAATTCACCCCTCCACTTT. Protein: CASRHDRGSSYNSPLHF.

In this sample, this clonotype turned up a few times. The V and J genes are TRBV20-1 and TRBJ2-2; TRBD2 might be the D (5 bases). CDR3 length: 15 residues. Trimming took 1 base from V and 2 from J, leaving 11 bases between them. Germline CDR1 and CDR2: DFQATT and SNEGSKA (reference sequence). DNA of the CDR3: TGCAGTGCTAGAGTAGAGCGACTAAACACCGGGGAGCTGTTTTTT. This codes for CSARVERLNTGELFF.

This clonotype was observed a handful of times. J is TRBJ1-2 and V is TRBV12-3 or TRBV12-4, with D perhaps matching TRBD1 (6 bases). Trimming took 6 bases from V and 4 from J, leaving 12 bases between them. This CDR3 comprises 13 residues. The CDR3 protein is CASSGQTFYGYTF. The CDR3 coding sequence is TGTGCCAGCAGCGGACAGACCTTCTATGGCTACACCTTC.

The chain's CDR3 is CASSLEIGTPLAGGTDTQYF. CDR3 coding DNA: TGCGCCAGCAGCTTGGAGATCGGGACACCACTAGCGGGGGGCACAGATACGCAGTATTTT. The chain recombines TRBV5-1 with TRBJ2-3, with 11 bases fitting TRBD2. V gave up 0 bases and J gave up 1 base; unmatched junction bases: 13. The length of the CDR3 is 20 residues. The germline gives CDR1 SGHRS, CDR2 YFSETQ.

This clonotype was picked up a small number of times. The chain recombines TRBV18 with TRBJ2-4; D perhaps matches TRBD2 (6 bases). Germline assignment: CDR1 KGHSH and CDR2 LQKENI. The length of the CDR3 is 14 residues. The V and J ends lost 2 bases and 4 bases respectively, with 9 bases between them. CDR3 in DNA: TGTGCCAGCTCACCAGCAGGACTAAAAAACATTCAGTACTTC. Its protein is CASSPAGLKNIQYF. The variable domain in full, completed from reference TRBV18 and TRBJ2-4, reads NAGVMQNPRHLVRRRGQEARLRCSPMKGHSHVYWYRQLPEEGLKFMVYLQKENIIDESGMPKERFSAEFPKEGPSILRIQQVVRGDSAAYFCASSPAGLKNIQYFGAGTRLSVL.

V is TRBV29-1 and J is TRBJ2-5, with D maybe TRBD1 (6 bases). The V and J ends lost 7 bases and 3 bases respectively, with 18 bases between them. CDR1 SQVTM and CDR2 ANQGSEA come from the germline V gene. This CDR3 spans 14 amino acids. The CDR3 protein is CSGVQGWVKETQYF. The DNA of the CDR3 is TGCAGCGGTGTACAGGGATGGGTGAAAGAGACCCAGTACTTC.

This clonotype was counted a few times. The V gene is TRBV3-1, the J gene TRBJ1-1, with a tentative D call TRBD1 (6 bases). Germline CDR1 LGHDT, CDR2 YNNKEL (reference sequence). V was shortened by 2 bases and J by 0 bases, with 13 bases between the two germline ends. This CDR3 has 16 residues. The CDR3 reads CASSQRGGLMNTEAFF. The CDR3 region has the DNA TGTGCCAGCAGCCAAAGGGGGGGTTTGATGAACACTGAAGCTTTCTTT.